The subject of this entry is one T cell receptor beta chain. These data belong to a study of blood T cells in healthy people across ages. CDR3 length: 15 amino acids. The germline CDR1 and CDR2 sequences are DFQATT and SNEGSKA (reference sequence). V shed 3 bases and J shed 7 bases, with 19 bases lying between them. Primers used in a second PCR of about 6 to 11 cycles were a sample-barcoded 5' primer and a J-beta primer mix. Per sample, CDR3-containing paired-end reads numbered at least 2.5 million. From the 5' RACE reads, TCRdb called clonotypes with MiXCR, one entry per CDR3 protein. The data contain around 500,000 distinct CDR3 sequences, roughly 48% of them singletons.

The sequencing input was blood. The TCR sequence derives from a man older than 75 in good health. The gene calls are TRBV20-1 and TRBJ2-1; D is perhaps TRBD2 (6 bases). The CDR3 sequence: CSASRRMAGKNEQFF. CDR3 coding DNA: TGCAGTGCTAGCCGAAGGATGGCGGGGAAGAATGAGCAGTTCTTC.